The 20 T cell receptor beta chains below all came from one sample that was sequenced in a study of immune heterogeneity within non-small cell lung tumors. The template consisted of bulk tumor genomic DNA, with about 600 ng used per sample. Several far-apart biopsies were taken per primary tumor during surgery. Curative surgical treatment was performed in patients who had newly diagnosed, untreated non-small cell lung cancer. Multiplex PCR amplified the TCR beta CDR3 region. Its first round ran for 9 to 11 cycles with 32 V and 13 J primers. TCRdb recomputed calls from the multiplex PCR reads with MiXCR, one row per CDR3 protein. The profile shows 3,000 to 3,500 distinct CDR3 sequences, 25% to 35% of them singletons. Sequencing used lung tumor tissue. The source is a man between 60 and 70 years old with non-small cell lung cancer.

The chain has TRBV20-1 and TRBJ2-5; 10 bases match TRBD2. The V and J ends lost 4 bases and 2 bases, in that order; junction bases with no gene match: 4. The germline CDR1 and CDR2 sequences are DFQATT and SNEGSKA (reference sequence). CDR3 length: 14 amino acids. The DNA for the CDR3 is TGCAGTGCTACTAGCGGGGGAATACAAGAGACCCAGTACTTC. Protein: CSATSGGIQETQYF.

Here the CDR3 reads CASSLPPGQQNTGELFF. CDR3 DNA sequence: TGTGCCAGCAGTTTACCGCCGGGACAGCAGAACACCGGGGAGCTGTTTTTT. The genes are TRBV12-3 or TRBV12-4 and TRBJ2-2, with 7 bases that match TRBD1. This CDR3 is 17 amino acids long. J was trimmed by 1 base and V by 2 bases; bases with no gene match: 7.

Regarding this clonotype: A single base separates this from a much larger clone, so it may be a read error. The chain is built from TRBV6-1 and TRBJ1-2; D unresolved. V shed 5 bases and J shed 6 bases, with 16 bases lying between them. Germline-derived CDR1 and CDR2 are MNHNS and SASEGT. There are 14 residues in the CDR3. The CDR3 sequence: CASSKVGSLNGYTF. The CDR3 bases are TGTGCCAGCAGTAAAGTCGGTAGTCTAAATGGCTACACCTTC.

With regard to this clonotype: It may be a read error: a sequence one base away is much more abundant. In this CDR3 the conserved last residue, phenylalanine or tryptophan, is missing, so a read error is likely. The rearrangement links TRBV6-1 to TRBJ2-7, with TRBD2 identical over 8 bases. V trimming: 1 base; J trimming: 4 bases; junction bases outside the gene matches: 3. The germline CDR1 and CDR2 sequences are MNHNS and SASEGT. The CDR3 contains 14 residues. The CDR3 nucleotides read TGTGCCAGCAGTGAAGAGCGGGGGCCGTACGAGCAGTACTCC. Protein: CASSEERGPYEQYS.

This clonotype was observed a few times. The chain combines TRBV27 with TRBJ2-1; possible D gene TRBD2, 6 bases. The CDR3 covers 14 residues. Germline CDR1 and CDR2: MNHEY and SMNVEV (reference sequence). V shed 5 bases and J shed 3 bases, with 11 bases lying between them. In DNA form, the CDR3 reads TGTGCCAGCAGTCCCCGACTAGACTACAATGAGCAGTTCTTC. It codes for CASSPRLDYNEQFF.

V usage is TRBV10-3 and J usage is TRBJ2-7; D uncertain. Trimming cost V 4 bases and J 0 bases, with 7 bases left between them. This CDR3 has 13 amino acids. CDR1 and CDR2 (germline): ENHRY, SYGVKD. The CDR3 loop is CAISGQSSYEQYF. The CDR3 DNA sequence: TGTGCCATCAGTGGCCAGAGCTCCTACGAGCAGTACTTC.

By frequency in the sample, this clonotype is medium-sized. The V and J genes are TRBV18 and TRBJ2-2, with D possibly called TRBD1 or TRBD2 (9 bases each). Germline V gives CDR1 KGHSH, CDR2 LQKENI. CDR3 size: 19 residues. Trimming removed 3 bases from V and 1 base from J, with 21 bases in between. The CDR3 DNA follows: TGTGCCAGCTCACCTGGACAGGGGAAGACTAGCGGGAACACCGGGGAGCTGTTTTTT. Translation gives CASSPGQGKTSGNTGELFF. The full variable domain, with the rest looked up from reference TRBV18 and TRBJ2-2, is NAGVMQNPRHLVRRRGQEARLRCSPMKGHSHVYWYRQLPEEGLKFMVYLQKENIIDESGMPKERFSAEFPKEGPSILRIQQVVRGDSAAYFCASSPGQGKTSGNTGELFFGEGSRLTVL.

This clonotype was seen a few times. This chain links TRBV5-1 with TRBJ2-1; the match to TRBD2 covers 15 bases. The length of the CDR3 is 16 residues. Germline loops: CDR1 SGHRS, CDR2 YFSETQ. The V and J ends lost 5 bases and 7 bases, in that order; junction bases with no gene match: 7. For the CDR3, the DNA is TGCGCCAGCAGAGGACTAGCGGGAGGGATAAGTAATGAGCAGTTCTTC. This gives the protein CASRGLAGGISNEQFF.

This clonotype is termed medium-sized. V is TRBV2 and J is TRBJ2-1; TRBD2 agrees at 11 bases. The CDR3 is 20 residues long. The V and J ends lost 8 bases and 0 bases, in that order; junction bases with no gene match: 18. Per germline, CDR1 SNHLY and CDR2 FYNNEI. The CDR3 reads CASSNRRLAGGYFSYNEQFF. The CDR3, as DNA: TGTGCCAGCTCCAACCGAAGGCTAGCGGGAGGCTATTTCTCCTACAATGAGCAGTTCTTC.

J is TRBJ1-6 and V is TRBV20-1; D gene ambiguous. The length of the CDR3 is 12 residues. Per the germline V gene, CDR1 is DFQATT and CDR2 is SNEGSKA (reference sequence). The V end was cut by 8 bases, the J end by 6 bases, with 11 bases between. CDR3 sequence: CSPGRINSPLHF. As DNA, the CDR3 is TGCAGTCCAGGACGGATTAATTCACCCCTCCACTTT.

CDR3 in DNA: TGTGCCAGCAGCTTCTCGGTGTGGGGGAACACTGAAGCTTTCTTT. This encodes CASSFSVWGNTEAFF. The rearrangement links TRBV27 to TRBJ1-1; no definite D call. Trimming cost V 6 bases and J 1 base, with 15 bases left between them. The CDR3 is made up of 15 amino acids. Per the germline V gene, CDR1 is MNHEY and CDR2 is SMNVEV (reference sequence).

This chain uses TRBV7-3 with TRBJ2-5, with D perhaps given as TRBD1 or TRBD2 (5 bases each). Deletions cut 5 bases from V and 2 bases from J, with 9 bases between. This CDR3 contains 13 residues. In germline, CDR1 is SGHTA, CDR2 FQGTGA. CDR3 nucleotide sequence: TGTGCCAGCAGCCTGGGACCTCAAGAGACCCAGTACTTC. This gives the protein CASSLGPQETQYF.

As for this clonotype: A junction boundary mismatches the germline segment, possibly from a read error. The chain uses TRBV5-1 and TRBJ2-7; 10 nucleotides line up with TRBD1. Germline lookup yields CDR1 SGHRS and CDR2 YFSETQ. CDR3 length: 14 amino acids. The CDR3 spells CASSPGTGDYEHYF. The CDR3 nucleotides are TGCGCCAGCAGCCCCGGGACAGGGGACTACGAGCATTACTTC.

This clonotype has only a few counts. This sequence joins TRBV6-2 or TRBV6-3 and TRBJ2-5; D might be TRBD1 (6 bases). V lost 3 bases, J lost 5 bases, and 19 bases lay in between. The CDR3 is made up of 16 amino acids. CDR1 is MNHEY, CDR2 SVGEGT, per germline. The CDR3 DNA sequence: TGTGCCAGCAGTTATGGGGGCGTCCGGCGTGGGGAGACCCAGTACTTC. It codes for CASSYGGVRRGETQYF.

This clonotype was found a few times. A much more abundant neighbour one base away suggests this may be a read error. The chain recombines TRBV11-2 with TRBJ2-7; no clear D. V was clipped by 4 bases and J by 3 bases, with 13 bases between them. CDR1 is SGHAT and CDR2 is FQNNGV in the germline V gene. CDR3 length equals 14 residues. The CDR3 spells CASSYTWGLYEQYF. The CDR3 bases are TGTGCCAGCAGCTACACGTGGGGTCTCTACGAGCAGTACTTC.

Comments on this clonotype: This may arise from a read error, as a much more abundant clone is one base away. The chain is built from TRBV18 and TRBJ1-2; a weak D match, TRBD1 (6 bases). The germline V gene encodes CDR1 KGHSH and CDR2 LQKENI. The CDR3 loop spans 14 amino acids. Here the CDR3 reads CAISPRQEDYGYTF. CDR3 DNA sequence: TGTGCCATCTCACCGCGACAGGAAGACTATGGCTACACCTTC.

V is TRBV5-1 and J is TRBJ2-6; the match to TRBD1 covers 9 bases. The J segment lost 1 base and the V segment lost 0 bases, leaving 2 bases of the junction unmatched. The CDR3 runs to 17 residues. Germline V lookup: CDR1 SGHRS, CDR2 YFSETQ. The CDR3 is CASSLGGTGSGANVLTF. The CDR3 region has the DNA TGCGCCAGCAGCTTGGGGGGGACAGGGTCTGGGGCCAACGTCCTGACTTTC.

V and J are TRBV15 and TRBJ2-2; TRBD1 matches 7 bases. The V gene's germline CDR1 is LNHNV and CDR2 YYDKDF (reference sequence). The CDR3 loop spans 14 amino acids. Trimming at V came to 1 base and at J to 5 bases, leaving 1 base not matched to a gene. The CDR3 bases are TGTGCCACCAGCAGAGTACAGGGGACCGGGGAGCTGTTTTTT. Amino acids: CATSRVQGTGELFF.

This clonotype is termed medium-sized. The CDR3 nucleotides read TGTGCCAGCAGAACAGGGGGGCGGGCAAACACTGAAGCTTTCTTT. This gives the protein CASRTGGRANTEAFF. The chain employs TRBV6-1 and TRBJ1-1, with 8 nucleotides matching TRBD1. Germline CDR1 and CDR2: MNHNS and SASEGT. V shed 6 bases, J shed 2 bases, and the junction held 8 bases outside the gene matches. CDR3 length equals 15 residues.

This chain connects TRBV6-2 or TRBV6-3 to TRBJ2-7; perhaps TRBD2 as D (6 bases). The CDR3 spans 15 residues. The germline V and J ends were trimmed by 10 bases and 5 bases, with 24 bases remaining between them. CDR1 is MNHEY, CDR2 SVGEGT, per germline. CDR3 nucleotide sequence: TGTGCCAACAATGGAAGGGTTGGGGGGTGGAACGAGCAGTACTTC. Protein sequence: CANNGRVGGWNEQYF.